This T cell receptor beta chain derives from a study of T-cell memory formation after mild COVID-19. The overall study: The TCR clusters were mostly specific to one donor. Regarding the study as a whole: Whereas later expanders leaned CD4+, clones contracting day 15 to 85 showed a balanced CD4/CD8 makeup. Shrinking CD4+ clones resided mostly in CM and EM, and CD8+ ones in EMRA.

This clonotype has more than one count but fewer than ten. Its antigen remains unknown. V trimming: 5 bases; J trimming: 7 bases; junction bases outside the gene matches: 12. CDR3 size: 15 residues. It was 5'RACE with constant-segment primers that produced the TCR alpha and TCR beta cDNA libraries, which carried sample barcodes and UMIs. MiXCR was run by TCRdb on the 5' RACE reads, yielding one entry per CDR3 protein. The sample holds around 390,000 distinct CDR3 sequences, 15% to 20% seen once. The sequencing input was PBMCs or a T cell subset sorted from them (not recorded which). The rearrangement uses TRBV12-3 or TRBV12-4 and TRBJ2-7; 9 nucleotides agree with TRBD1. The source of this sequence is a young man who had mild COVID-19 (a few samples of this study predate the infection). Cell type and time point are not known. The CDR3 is CASSPSTGGYVEQYF. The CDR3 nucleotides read TGTGCCAGCAGTCCGTCGACAGGGGGGTATGTGGAGCAGTACTTC.